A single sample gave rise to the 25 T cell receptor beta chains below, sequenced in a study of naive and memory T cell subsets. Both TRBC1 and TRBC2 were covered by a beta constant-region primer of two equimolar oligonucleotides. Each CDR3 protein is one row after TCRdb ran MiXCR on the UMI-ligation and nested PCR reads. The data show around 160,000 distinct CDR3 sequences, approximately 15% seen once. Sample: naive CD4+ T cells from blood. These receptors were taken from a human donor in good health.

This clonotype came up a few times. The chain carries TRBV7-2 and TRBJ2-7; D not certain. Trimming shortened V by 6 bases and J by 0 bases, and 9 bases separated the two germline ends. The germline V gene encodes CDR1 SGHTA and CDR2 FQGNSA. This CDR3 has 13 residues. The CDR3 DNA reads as TGTGCCAGCAGATCCGACACCTCCTACGAGCAGTACTTC. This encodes CASRSDTSYEQYF.

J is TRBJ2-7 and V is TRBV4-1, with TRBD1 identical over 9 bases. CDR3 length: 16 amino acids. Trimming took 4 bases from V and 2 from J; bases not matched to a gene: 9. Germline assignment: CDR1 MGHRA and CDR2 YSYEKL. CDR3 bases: TGCGCCAGCAGCCCACAGGACAGGGGAGGCCCCTACGAGCAGTACTTC. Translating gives CASSPQDRGGPYEQYF.

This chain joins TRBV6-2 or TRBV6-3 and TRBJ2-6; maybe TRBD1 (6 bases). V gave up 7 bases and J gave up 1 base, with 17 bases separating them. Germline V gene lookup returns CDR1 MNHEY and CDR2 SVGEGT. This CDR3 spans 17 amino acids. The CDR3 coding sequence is TGTGCCAGCAACAACGGTCCAGGGGAATCTGGGGCCAACGTCCTGACTTTC. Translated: CASNNGPGESGANVLTF.

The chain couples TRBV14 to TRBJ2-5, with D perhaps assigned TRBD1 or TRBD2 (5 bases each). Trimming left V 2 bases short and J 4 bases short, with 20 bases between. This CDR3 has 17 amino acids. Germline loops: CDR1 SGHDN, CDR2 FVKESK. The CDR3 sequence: CASSQQGFSSRGETQYF. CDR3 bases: TGTGCCAGCAGCCAACAAGGGTTCTCCTCGAGGGGAGAGACCCAGTACTTC.

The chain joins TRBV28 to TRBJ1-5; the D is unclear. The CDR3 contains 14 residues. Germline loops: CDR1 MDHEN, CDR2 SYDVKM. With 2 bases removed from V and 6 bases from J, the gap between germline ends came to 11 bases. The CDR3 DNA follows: TGTGCCAGCAGTTTAGTGCGTAGTGGTCAGCCCCAGCATTTT. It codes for CASSLVRSGQPQHF.

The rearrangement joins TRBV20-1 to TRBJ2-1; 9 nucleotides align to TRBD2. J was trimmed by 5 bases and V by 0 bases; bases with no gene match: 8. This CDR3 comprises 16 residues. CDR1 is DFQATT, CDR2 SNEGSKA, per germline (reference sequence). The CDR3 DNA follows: TGCAGTGCTAGAGATGGGCTAGCGGGGTCCAACAATGAGCAGTTCTTC. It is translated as CSARDGLAGSNNEQFF.

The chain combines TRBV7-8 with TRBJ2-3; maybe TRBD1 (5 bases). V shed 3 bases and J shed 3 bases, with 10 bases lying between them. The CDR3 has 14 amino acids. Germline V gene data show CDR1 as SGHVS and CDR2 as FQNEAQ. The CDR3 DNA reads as TGTGCCAGCAGCTTTGACAGACAAACAGATACGCAGTATTTT. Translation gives CASSFDRQTDTQYF.

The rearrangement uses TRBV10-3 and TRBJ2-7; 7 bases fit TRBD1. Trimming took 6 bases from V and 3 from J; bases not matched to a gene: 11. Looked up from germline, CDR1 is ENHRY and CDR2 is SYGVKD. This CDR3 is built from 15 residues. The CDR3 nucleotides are TGTGCCATCAGAGAAAGACAGGGACCAAGCTACGAGCAGTACTTC. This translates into CAIRERQGPSYEQYF.

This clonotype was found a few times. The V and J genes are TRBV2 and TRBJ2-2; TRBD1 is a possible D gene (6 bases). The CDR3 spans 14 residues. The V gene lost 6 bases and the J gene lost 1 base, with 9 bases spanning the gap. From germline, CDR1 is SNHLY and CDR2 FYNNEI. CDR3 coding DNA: TGTGCCAGCAGGAGGACAGAGAACACCGGGGAGCTGTTTTTT. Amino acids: CASRRTENTGELFF.

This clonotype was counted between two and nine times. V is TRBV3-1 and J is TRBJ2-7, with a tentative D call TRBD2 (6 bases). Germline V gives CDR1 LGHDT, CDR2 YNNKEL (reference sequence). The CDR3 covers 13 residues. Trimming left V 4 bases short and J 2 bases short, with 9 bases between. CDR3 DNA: TGTGCCAGCAGCCGGACTACCGCCTACGAGCAGTACTTC. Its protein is CASSRTTAYEQYF.

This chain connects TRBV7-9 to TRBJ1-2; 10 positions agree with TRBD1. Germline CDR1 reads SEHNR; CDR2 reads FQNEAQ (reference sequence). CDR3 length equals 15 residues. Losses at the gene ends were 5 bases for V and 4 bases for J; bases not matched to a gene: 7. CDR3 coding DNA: TGTGCCAGCAGCCCTTGGGACAGGGGCACCTATGGCTACACCTTC. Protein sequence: CASSPWDRGTYGYTF.

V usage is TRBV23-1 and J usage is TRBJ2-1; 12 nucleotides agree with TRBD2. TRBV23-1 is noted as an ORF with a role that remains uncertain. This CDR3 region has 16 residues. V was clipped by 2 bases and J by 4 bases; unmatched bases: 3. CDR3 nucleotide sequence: TGCGCCAGCAGTCAACGGACTAGCGGGGAATACAATGAGCAGTTCTTC. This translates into CASSQRTSGEYNEQFF.

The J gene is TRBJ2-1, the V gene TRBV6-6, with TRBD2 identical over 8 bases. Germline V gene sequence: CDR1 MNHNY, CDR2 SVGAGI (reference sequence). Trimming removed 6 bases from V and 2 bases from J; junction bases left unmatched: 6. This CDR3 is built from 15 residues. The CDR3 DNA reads TGTGCCAGCAGCAGGCGGGAGGTCGCCTACAATGAGCAGTTCTTC. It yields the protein CASSRREVAYNEQFF.

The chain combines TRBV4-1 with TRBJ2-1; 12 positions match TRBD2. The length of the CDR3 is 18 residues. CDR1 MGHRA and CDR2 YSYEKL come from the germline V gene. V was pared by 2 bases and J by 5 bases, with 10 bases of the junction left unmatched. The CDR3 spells CASSQPFGLAGNDNEQFF. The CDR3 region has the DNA TGCGCCAGCAGCCAACCATTTGGACTAGCGGGAAACGACAATGAGCAGTTCTTC.

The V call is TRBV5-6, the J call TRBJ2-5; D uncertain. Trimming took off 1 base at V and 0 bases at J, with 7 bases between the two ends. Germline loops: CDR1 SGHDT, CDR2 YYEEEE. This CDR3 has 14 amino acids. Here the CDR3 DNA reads TGTGCCAGCAGCTTGAGGAAGTACCAAGAGACCCAGTACTTC. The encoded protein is CASSLRKYQETQYF.

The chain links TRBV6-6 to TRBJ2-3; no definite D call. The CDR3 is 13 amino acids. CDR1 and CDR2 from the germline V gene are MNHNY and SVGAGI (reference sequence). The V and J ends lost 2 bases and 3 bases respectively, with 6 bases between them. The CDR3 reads CASSYDRTDTQYF. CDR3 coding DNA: TGTGCCAGCAGTTACGATAGGACAGATACGCAGTATTTT.

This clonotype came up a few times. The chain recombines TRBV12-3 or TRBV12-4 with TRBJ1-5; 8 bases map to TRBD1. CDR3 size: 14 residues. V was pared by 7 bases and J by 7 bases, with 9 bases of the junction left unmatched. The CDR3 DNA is TGTGCCAGCACCCAGGGACAGGTCGGACAGCCCCAGCATTTT. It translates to CASTQGQVGQPQHF.

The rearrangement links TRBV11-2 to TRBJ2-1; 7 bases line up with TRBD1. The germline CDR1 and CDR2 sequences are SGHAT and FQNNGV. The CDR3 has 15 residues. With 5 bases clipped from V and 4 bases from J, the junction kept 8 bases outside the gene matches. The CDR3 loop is CASSRDGQAYNEQFF. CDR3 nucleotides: TGTGCCAGCAGCCGTGACGGACAGGCTTACAATGAGCAGTTCTTC.

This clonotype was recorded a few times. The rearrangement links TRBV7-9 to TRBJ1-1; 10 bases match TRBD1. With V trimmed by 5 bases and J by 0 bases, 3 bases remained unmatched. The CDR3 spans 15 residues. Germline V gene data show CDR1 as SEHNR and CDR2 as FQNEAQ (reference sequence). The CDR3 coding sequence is TGTGCCAGCAGCAGACAGGGGGCCATGAACACTGAAGCTTTCTTT. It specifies CASSRQGAMNTEAFF.

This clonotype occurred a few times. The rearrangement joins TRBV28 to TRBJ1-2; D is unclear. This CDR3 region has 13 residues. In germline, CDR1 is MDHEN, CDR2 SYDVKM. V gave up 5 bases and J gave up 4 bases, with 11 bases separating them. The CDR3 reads CASSLLLGYGYTF. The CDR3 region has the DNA TGTGCCAGCAGTCTGTTGTTGGGCTATGGCTACACCTTC.

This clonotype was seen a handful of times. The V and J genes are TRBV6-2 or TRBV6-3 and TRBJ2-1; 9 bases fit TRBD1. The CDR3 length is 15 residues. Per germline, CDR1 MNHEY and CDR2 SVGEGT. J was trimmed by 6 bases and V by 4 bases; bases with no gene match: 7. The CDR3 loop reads CASSSGTGFFNEQFF. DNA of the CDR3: TGTGCCAGCAGTTCCGGGACAGGGTTTTTCAATGAGCAGTTCTTC.

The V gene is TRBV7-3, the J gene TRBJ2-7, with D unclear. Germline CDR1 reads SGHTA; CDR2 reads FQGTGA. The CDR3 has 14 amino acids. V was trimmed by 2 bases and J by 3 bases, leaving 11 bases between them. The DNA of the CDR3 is TGTGCCAGCAGCTTATCTGCAGGTTACTACGAGCAGTACTTC. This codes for CASSLSAGYYEQYF.

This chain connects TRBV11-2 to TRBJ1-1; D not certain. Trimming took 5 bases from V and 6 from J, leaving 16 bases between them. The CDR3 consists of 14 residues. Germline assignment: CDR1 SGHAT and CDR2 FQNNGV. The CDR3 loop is CASSNSMGKAEAFF. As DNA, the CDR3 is TGTGCCAGCAGCAATTCAATGGGGAAAGCTGAAGCTTTCTTT.

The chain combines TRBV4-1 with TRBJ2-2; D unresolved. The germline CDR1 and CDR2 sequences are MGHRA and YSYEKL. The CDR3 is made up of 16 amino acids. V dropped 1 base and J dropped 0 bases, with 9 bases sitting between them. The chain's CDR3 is CASSQAVSSNTGELFF. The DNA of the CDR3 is TGCGCCAGCAGCCAAGCGGTCAGTTCGAACACCGGGGAGCTGTTTTTT.

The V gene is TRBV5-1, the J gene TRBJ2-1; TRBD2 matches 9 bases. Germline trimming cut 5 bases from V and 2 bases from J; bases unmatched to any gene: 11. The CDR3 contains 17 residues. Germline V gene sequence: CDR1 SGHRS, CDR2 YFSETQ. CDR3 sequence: CASRPSGRSRTYNEQFF. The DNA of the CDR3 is TGCGCCAGCAGACCCAGCGGGAGGAGCCGGACCTACAATGAGCAGTTCTTC.